This T cell receptor beta chain is drawn from a study of regulatory T cells in long-lasting Graves disease. The CDR3 is 16 amino acids. Germline CDR1 is SGHAT and CDR2 is FQNNGV. Of note for this clonotype: Its target is unknown. The junction departs from germline at one end; a sequencing error may be responsible.

Study-wide results and caveats: The TCR repertoire of persistent Graves' patients was less diverse than that of newly diagnosed ones. Newly diagnosed disease favored TRBV20-1 and TRBJ2-1 over persistent disease.

The sample's time point: persistent/refractory GD, antithyroid drugs over 5 years with positive TRAb. With RNA extracted from PBMCs as input, the TCR library was made. Arm-PCR with iRepertoire HTBI primers amplified the CDR3 regions for these TCR beta libraries. TCRdb re-called the multiplex PCR reads through MiXCR, storing one row per CDR3 protein. The table records roughly 500,000 distinct CDR3 sequences, roughly 21% of them present only once. This TCR came from a female donor with Graves disease. The V gene is TRBV11-2, the J gene TRBJ2-3; TRBD1 aligns across 8 bases. The specimen was peripheral blood mononuclear cells (PBMCs), collected when the disease was refractory, from a patient treated with antithyroid drugs. The CDR3 nucleotides read TGTGCCAGCAGCTTAGATCGAGACAGGGGAACAGATACGCAGTGTTTT. It specifies CASSLDRDRGTDTQCF.